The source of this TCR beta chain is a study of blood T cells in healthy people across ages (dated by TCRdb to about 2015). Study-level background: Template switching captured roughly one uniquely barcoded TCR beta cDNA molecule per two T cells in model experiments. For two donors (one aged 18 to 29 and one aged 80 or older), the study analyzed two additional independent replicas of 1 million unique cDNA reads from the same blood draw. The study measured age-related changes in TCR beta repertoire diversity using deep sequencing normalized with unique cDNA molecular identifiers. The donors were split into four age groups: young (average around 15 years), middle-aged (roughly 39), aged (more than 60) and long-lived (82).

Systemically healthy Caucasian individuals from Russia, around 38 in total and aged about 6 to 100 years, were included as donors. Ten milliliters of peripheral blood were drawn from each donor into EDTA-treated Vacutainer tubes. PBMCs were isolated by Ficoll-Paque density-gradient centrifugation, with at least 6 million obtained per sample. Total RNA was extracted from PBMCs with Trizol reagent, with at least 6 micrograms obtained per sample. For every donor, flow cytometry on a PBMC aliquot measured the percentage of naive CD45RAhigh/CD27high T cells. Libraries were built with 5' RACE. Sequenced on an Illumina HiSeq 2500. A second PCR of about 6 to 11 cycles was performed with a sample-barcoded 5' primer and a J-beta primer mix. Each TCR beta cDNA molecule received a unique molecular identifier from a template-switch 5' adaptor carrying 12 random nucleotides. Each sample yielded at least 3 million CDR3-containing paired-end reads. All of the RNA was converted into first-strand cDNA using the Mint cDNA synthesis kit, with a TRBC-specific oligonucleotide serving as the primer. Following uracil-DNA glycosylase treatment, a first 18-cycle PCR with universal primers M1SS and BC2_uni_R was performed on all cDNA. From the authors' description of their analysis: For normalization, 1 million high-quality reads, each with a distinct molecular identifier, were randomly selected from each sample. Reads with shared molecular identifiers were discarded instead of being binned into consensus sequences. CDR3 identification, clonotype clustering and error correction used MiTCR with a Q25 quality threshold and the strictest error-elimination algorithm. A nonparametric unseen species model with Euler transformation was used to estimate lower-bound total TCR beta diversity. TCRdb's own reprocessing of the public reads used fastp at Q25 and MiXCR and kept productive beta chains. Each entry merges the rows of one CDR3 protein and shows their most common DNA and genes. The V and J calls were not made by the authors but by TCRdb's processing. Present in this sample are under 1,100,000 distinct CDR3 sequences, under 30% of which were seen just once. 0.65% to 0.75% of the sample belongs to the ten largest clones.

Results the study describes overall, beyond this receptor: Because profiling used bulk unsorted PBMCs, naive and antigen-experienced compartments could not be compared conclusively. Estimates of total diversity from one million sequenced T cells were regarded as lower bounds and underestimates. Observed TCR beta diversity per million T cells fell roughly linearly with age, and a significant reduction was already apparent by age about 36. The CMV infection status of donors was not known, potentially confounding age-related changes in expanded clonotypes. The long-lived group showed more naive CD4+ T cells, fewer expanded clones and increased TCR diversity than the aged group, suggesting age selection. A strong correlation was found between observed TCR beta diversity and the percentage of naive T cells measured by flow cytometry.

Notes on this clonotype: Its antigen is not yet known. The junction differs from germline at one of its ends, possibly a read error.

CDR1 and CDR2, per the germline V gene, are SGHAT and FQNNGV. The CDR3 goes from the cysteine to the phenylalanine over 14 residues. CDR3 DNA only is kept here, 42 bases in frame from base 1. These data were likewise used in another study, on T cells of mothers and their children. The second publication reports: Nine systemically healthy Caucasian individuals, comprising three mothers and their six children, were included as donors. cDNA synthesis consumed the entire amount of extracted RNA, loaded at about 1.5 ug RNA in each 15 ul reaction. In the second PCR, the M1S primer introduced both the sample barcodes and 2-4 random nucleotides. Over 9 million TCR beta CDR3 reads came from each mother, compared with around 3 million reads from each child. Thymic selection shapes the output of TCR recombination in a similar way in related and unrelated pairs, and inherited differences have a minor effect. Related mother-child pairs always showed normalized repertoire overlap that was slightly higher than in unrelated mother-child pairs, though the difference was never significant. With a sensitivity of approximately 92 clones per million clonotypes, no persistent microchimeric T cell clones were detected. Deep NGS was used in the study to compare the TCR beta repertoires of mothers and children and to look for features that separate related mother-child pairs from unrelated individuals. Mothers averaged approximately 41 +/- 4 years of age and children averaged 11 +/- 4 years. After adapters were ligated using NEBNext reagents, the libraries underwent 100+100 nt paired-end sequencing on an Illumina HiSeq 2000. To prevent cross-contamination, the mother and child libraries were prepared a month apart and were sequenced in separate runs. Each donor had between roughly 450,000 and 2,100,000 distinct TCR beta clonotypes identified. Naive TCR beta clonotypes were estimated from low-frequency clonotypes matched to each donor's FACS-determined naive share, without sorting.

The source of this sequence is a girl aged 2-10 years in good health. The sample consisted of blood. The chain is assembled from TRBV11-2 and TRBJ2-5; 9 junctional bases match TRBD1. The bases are TGTGCCAGCAGCTTAGGGGCACAGGGGGCGCAAGTTATCTTC. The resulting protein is CASSLGAQGAQVIF.